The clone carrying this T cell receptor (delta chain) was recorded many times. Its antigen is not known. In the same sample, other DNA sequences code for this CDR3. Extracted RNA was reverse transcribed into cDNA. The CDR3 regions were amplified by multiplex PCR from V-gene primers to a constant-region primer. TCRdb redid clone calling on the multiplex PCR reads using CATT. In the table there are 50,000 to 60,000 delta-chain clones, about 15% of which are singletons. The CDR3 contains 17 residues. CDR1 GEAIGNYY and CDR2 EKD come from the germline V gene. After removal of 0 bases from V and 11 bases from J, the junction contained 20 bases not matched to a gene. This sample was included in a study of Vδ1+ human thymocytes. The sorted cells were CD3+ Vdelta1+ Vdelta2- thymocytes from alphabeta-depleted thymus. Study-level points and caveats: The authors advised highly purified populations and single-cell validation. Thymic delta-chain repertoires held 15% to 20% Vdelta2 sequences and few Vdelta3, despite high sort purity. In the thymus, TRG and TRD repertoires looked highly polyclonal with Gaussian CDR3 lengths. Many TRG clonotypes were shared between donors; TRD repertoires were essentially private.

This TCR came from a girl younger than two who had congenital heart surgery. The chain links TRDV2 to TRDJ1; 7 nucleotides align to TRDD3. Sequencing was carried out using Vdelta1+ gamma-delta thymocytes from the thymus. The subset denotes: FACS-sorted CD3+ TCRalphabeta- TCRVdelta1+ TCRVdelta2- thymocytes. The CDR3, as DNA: TGTGCCTGTGACACCGCTTCGCCTGGGGATAGGATCTGGTTGCTCATCTTT. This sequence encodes CACDTASPGDRIWLLIF.